Listed below are T cell receptor beta chains from one sample, sequenced in a study of blood T cell repertoires in COVID-19. Assay used: immunoSEQ multiplex PCR; TCRdb lists only in-frame clones, some missing. The table includes about 100,000 clones, just under 85% detected once. The sample comprised peripheral blood. These receptor sequences come from a man aged 50 to 59 with active or convalescent COVID-19. CDR3s include the opening cysteine and the closing phenylalanine or tryptophan. Each record gives: V gene, J gene, D gene, clone size, CDR3 protein, CDR3 DNA. D genes are given only for firm matches. Expanded clones are given a class, and other clones once, few, many or no size at all.

V gene: TRBV6-5; J gene: TRBJ2-3; D gene: TRBD2; clone size: -; CDR3 protein: CASTYGAGDTQYF; CDR3 DNA: TGTGCCAGCACCTACGGAGCGGGGGATACGCAGTATTTT
V gene: TRBV25-1; J gene: TRBJ1-2; D gene: -; clone size: -; CDR3 protein: CASSVSFGYTF; CDR3 DNA: TGTGCCAGCAGTGTCTCCTTTGGCTACACCTTC
V gene: TRBV24-1; J gene: TRBJ2-2; D gene: TRBD1; clone size: -; CDR3 protein: CATSDPGTGNTGELFF; CDR3 DNA: TGTGCCACCAGTGACCCCGGGACAGGGAACACCGGGGAGCTGTTTTTT
V gene: TRBV7-9; J gene: TRBJ2-2; D gene: -; clone size: -; CDR3 protein: CASSLVPRRNTGELFF; CDR3 DNA: TGTGCCAGCAGCTTAGTTCCCAGGCGGAACACCGGGGAGCTGTTTTTT
V gene: TRBV7-8; J gene: TRBJ2-2; D gene: TRBD1; clone size: -; CDR3 protein: CASSPSGDRGNTGELFF; CDR3 DNA: TGTGCCAGCAGCCCCAGCGGAGACAGGGGGAACACCGGGGAGCTGTTTTTT
V gene: TRBV2; J gene: TRBJ2-1; D gene: TRBD2; clone size: -; CDR3 protein: CASIGLAGGEQFF; CDR3 DNA: TGTGCCAGCATTGGACTAGCGGGAGGGGAGCAGTTCTTC
V gene: TRBV3-1/TRBV3-2; J gene: TRBJ2-1; D gene: -; clone size: -; CDR3 protein: CASSHGGVGKGQFF; CDR3 DNA: TGTGCCAGCAGCCACGGCGGGGTTGGGAAGGGGCAGTTCTTC
V gene: TRBV3-1/TRBV3-2; J gene: TRBJ1-5; D gene: TRBD1; clone size: -; CDR3 protein: CASSLSGTGNQPQHF; CDR3 DNA: TGTGCCAGCAGCCTCTCCGGGACAGGAAATCAGCCCCAGCATTTT
V gene: TRBV5-1; J gene: TRBJ1-2; D gene: -; clone size: -; CDR3 protein: CASRQPANYGYTF; CDR3 DNA: TGCGCCAGCCGACAGCCTGCTAACTATGGCTACACCTTC
V gene: TRBV9; J gene: TRBJ1-1; D gene: -; clone size: -; CDR3 protein: CASSVAGGGTEAFF; CDR3 DNA: TGTGCCAGCAGCGTAGCGGGAGGGGGGACTGAAGCTTTCTTT
V gene: TRBV11-1; J gene: TRBJ2-5; D gene: -; clone size: -; CDR3 protein: CASSLAQLGRETQYF; CDR3 DNA: TGTGCCAGCAGCTTAGCGCAGTTGGGCCGGGAGACCCAGTACTTC
V gene: TRBV4-1; J gene: TRBJ1-1; D gene: TRBD1; clone size: -; CDR3 protein: CASSLRTGSGTEAFF; CDR3 DNA: TGCGCCAGCAGCCTAAGGACAGGGTCGGGCACTGAAGCTTTCTTT
V gene: TRBV3-1/TRBV3-2; J gene: TRBJ2-1; D gene: -; clone size: -; CDR3 protein: CASSQGTGPSYNEQFF; CDR3 DNA: TGTGCCAGCAGCCAAGGGACTGGGCCTTCCTACAATGAGCAGTTCTTC
V gene: TRBV12-5; J gene: TRBJ2-6; D gene: TRBD1; clone size: once; CDR3 protein: CASGLVASGQVLSGANVLTF; CDR3 DNA: TGTGCTAGTGGTTTGGTTGCCTCGGGACAGGTTCTCTCTGGGGCCAACGTCCTGACTTTC
V gene: TRBV19; J gene: TRBJ2-3; D gene: TRBD2; clone size: few; CDR3 protein: CATKREGLVDTQYF; CDR3 DNA: TGTGCCACCAAGCGGGAGGGGCTTGTAGATACGCAGTATTTT
V gene: TRBV4-2; J gene: TRBJ1-3; D gene: -; clone size: -; CDR3 protein: CASSQDRQTSGNTIYF; CDR3 DNA: TGTGCCAGCAGCCAAGACAGACAGACCTCTGGAAACACCATATATTTT
V gene: TRBV7-9; J gene: TRBJ2-4; D gene: -; clone size: -; CDR3 protein: CASNPGWSSNIQYF; CDR3 DNA: TGTGCCAGCAACCCCGGTTGGAGTTCGAACATTCAGTACTTC
V gene: TRBV3-1/TRBV3-2; J gene: TRBJ2-7; D gene: -; clone size: -; CDR3 protein: CASSQSGHGGTEQYF; CDR3 DNA: TGTGCCAGCAGCCAATCAGGCCACGGTGGCACCGAGCAGTACTTC
V gene: TRBV5-6; J gene: TRBJ2-1; D gene: -; clone size: once; CDR3 protein: CASSLFTRSSYNEQFF; CDR3 DNA: TGTGCCAGCAGCTTGTTTACTAGAAGCTCCTACAATGAGCAGTTCTTC
V gene: TRBV29-1; J gene: TRBJ2-5; D gene: -; clone size: -; CDR3 protein: CSVVFRGETQYF; CDR3 DNA: TGCAGCGTTGTCTTCAGGGGAGAGACCCAGTACTTC
V gene: TRBV2; J gene: TRBJ2-1; D gene: TRBD2; clone size: -; CDR3 protein: CASTASGNSHNEQFF; CDR3 DNA: TGTGCCAGCACGGCTAGCGGGAACAGCCACAATGAGCAGTTCTTC
V gene: TRBV7-2; J gene: TRBJ2-4; D gene: TRBD2; clone size: -; CDR3 protein: CASSARGDVNIQYF; CDR3 DNA: TGTGCCAGCAGCGCCCGGGGGGACGTTAACATTCAGTACTTC
V gene: TRBV5-1; J gene: TRBJ1-3; D gene: -; clone size: -; CDR3 protein: CASSLGTLGNTIYF; CDR3 DNA: TGCGCCAGCAGCTTGGGGACATTGGGAAACACCATATATTTT
V gene: TRBV9; J gene: TRBJ2-2; D gene: -; clone size: -; CDR3 protein: CASSVDFPRSGELFF; CDR3 DNA: TGTGCCAGCAGCGTAGATTTCCCCCGGTCCGGGGAGCTGTTTTTT
V gene: TRBV15; J gene: TRBJ2-3; D gene: TRBD1; clone size: once; CDR3 protein: CATSRLTGGRATDTQYF; CDR3 DNA: TGTGCCACCAGCAGACTTACAGGGGGCCGGGCCACAGATACGCAGTATTTT
V gene: TRBV24-1; J gene: TRBJ1-5; D gene: -; clone size: once; CDR3 protein: CATNNRTLALTNQPQHF; CDR3 DNA: TGTGCCACCAATAACCGGACACTGGCGCTAACCAATCAGCCCCAGCATTTT
V gene: TRBV7-8; J gene: TRBJ2-6; D gene: TRBD2; clone size: -; CDR3 protein: CASSPVGQPGLASTWANVLTF; CDR3 DNA: TGTGCCAGCAGCCCGGTGGGCCAGCCGGGACTAGCCTCCACCTGGGCCAACGTCCTGACTTTC
V gene: TRBV7-3; J gene: TRBJ2-1; D gene: -; clone size: -; CDR3 protein: CASSRGPHNEQFF; CDR3 DNA: TGTGCCAGCAGCAGGGGCCCCCACAATGAGCAGTTCTTC
V gene: TRBV18; J gene: TRBJ1-5; D gene: TRBD1; clone size: -; CDR3 protein: CASAQGGNQPQHF; CDR3 DNA: TGTGCCAGCGCCCAGGGGGGCAATCAGCCCCAGCATTTT
V gene: TRBV5-1; J gene: TRBJ1-4; D gene: -; clone size: -; CDR3 protein: CASSSGPGRNEKLFF; CDR3 DNA: TGCGCCAGCAGCTCGGGCCCAGGGCGGAATGAAAAACTGTTTTTT
V gene: TRBV19; J gene: TRBJ2-2; D gene: TRBD2; clone size: -; CDR3 protein: CASRRTSGDTGELFF; CDR3 DNA: TGTGCCAGTAGAAGGACTAGCGGAGACACCGGGGAGCTGTTTTTT
V gene: TRBV24-1; J gene: TRBJ2-5; D gene: -; clone size: -; CDR3 protein: CATSSLAGIQETQYF; CDR3 DNA: TGTGCCACCAGTTCCCTTGCGGGGATTCAAGAGACCCAGTACTTC
V gene: TRBV5-6; J gene: TRBJ1-6; D gene: -; clone size: -; CDR3 protein: CASSRRQSSYNSPLHF; CDR3 DNA: TGTGCCAGCAGCAGAAGACAGAGCTCCTATAATTCACCCCTCCACTTT
V gene: TRBV3-1/TRBV3-2; J gene: TRBJ2-2; D gene: -; clone size: -; CDR3 protein: CASSQVSGWVFF; CDR3 DNA: TGTGCCAGCAGCCAAGTTTCAGGGTGGGTGTTTTTT
V gene: TRBV6-5; J gene: TRBJ1-1; D gene: TRBD1; clone size: -; CDR3 protein: CASSSQGINAEAFF; CDR3 DNA: TGTGCCAGCAGTTCACAGGGGATCAATGCTGAAGCTTTCTTT